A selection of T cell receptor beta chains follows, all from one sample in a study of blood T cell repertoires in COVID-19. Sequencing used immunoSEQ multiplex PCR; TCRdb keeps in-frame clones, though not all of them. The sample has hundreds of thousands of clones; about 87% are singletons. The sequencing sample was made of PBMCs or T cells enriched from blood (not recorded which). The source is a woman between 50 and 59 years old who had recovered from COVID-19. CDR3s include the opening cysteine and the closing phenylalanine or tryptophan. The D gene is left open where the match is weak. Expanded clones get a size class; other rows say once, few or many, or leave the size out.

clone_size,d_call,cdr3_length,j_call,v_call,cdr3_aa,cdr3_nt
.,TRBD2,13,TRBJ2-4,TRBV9,CASSVVGEGFQYF,TGTGCCAGCAGCGTAGTCGGGGAGGGGTTTCAGTACTTC
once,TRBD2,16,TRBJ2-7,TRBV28,CASSLGTSGRYYEQYF,TGTGCCAGCAGTTTAGGGACTAGCGGGAGATACTACGAGCAGTACTTC
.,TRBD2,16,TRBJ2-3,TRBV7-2,CASSVLAGVVTDTQYF,TGTGCCAGCAGCGTACTAGCGGGAGTGGTCACAGATACGCAGTATTTT
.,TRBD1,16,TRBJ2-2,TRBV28,CASSHNRGLDNGELFF,TGTGCCAGCAGCCATAACAGGGGGCTGGATAACGGGGAGCTGTTTTTT
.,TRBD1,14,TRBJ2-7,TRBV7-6,CASSSRQGANEQYF,TGTGCCAGCAGCTCCAGACAGGGGGCGAACGAGCAGTACTTC
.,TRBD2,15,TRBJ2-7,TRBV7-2,CASSLSGVNSYEQYF,TGTGCCAGCAGCCTTAGCGGGGTTAACTCCTACGAGCAGTACTTC
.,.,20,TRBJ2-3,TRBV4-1,CASSQAWRTGEASRTDTQYF,TGCGCCAGCAGCCAAGCCTGGAGAACGGGAGAGGCGTCAAGGACAGATACGCAGTATTTT
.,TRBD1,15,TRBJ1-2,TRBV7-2,CASSEADRGSAGYTF,TGTGCCAGCAGCGAAGCCGACAGGGGATCCGCTGGCTACACCTTC
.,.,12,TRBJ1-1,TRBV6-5,CASRGGYTEAFF,TGTGCCAGCAGGGGCGGGTACACTGAAGCTTTCTTT
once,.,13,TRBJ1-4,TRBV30,CAWSAGPGEKLFF,TGTGCCTGGAGCGCGGGACCCGGAGAAAAACTGTTTTTT
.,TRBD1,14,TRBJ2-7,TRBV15,CATSNTGDSYEQYF,TGTGCCACCAGCAATACAGGGGACTCCTACGAGCAGTACTTC
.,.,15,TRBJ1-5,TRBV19,CASKGLGEGNQPQHF,TGTGCCAGTAAAGGTCTCGGCGAGGGCAATCAGCCCCAGCATTTT
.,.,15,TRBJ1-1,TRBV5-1,CASSLAGGLNTEAFF,TGCGCCAGCAGCTTGGCCGGGGGATTGAACACTGAAGCTTTCTTT
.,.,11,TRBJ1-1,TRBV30,CAWSAQVGAFF,TGTGCCTGGAGTGCTCAGGTTGGAGCTTTCTTT
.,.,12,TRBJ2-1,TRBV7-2,CASSLGDTKQFF,TGTGCCAGCAGCTTAGGGGACACCAAGCAGTTCTTC
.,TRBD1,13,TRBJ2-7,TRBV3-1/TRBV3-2,CASRLGQEYEQYF,TGTGCCAGCAGACTGGGACAGGAGTACGAGCAGTACTTC
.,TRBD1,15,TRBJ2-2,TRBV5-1,CASSPRTGGTGELFF,TGCGCCAGCAGTCCGAGGACAGGGGGCACCGGGGAGCTGTTTTTT
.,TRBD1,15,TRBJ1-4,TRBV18,CASSPWTGGIEKLFF,TGTGCCAGCTCACCATGGACAGGGGGGATTGAAAAACTGTTTTTT
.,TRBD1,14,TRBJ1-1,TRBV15,CATSRDRGHTEAFF,TGTGCCACCAGCAGGGACAGGGGGCACACTGAAGCTTTCTTT
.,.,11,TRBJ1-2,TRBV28,CASMVVGGYTF,TGTGCCAGCATGGTCGTCGGGGGCTACACCTTC
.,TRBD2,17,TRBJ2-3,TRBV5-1,CASSRSASGASTDTQYF,TGCGCCAGCAGCCGGTCGGCTAGCGGTGCGAGCACAGATACGCAGTATTTT
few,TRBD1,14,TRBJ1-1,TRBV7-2,CASSIWTGVSEAFF,TGTGCCAGCAGCATTTGGACAGGAGTGTCTGAAGCTTTCTTT
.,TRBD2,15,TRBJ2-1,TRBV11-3,CASSLARGRANEQFF,TGTGCCAGCAGCTTAGCTCGCGGGAGGGCCAATGAGCAGTTCTTC
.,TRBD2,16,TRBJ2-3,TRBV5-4,CASSAGLAGSTDTQYF,TGTGCCAGCAGCGCGGGACTAGCGGGTAGCACAGATACGCAGTATTTT
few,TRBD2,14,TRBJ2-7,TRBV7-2,CASSLGGSTYEQYF,TGTGCCAGCAGCCTCGGCGGGAGTACCTACGAGCAGTACTTC
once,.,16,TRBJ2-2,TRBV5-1,CASSFGDSLYTGELFF,TGCGCCAGCAGCTTCGGTGACAGTCTTTACACCGGGGAGCTGTTTTTT
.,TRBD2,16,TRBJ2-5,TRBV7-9,CASSLGLGGREETQYF,TGTGCCAGCAGCTTAGGATTGGGGGGGAGAGAAGAGACCCAGTACTTC
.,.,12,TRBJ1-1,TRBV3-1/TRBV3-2,CASSRGNTEAFF,TGTGCCAGCTCTCGGGGGAACACTGAAGCTTTCTTT
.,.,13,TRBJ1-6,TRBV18,CASSPTDNSPLHF,TGTGCCAGCTCCCCGACAGATAATTCACCCCTCCACTTT
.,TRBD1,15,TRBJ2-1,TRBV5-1,CASSGGQGSYNEQFF,TGCGCCAGCAGCGGGGGACAGGGGTCCTACAATGAGCAGTTCTTC
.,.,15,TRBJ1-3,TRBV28,CASSLGGANGNTIYF,TGTGCCAGCAGTTTAGGGGGGGCTAACGGAAACACCATATATTTT
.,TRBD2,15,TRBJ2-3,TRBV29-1,CSVEFPSGLTDTQYF,TGCAGCGTTGAGTTCCCTAGCGGACTCACAGATACGCAGTATTTT
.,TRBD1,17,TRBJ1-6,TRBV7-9,CASSLGNRGLEGSPLHF,TGTGCCAGCAGCTTAGGAAACAGGGGTCTTGAAGGTTCACCCCTCCACTTT
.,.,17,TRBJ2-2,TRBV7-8,CASSLVWAVGLTGELFF,TGTGCCAGCAGCTTAGTATGGGCCGTGGGCCTAACCGGGGAGCTGTTTTTT
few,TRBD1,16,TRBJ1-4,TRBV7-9,CASSLSITGDGRKLFF,TGTGCCAGCAGCCTTTCGATTACAGGGGATGGTCGAAAACTGTTTTTT
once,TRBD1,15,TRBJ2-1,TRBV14,CASSHRQGGYNEQFF,TGTGCCAGCAGCCACCGACAGGGGGGTTACAATGAGCAGTTCTTC
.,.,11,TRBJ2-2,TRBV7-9,CASQGGMELFF,TGTGCCAGCCAAGGGGGTATGGAGCTGTTTTTT
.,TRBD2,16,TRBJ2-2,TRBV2,CASRGFLAGGTGELFF,TGTGCCAGCAGAGGTTTTCTAGCGGGAGGGACCGGGGAGCTGTTTTTT
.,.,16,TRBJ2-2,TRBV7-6,CASSPDRNANTGELFF,TGTGCCAGCAGCCCCGACAGGAACGCGAACACCGGGGAGCTGTTTTTT
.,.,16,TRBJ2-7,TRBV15,CATSPLGLQSSYEQYF,TGTGCCACCAGCCCACTCGGACTTCAGAGCTCCTACGAGCAGTACTTC
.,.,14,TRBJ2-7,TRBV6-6,CASSSPTASYEQYF,TGTGCCAGCAGTTCCCCGACAGCTTCCTACGAGCAGTACTTC
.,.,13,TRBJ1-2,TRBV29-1,CSVEDAGNYGYTF,TGCAGCGTTGAAGACGCAGGCAACTATGGCTACACCTTC
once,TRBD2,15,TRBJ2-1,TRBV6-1,CASSETSGRGDEQFF,TGTGCCAGCAGTGAGACTAGCGGGAGGGGGGATGAGCAGTTCTTC